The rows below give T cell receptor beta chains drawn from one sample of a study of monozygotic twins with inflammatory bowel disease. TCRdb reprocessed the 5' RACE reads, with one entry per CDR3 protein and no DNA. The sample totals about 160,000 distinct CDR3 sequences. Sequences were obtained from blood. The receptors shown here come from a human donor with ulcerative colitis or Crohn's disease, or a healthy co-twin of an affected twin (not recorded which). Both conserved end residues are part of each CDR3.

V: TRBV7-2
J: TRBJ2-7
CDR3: CASSLRSGTEYEQYF

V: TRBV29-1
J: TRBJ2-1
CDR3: CSVQRDYPPPDNEQFF

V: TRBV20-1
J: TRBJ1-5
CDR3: CSASKTVNQPQHF

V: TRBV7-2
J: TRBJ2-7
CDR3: CASSRAGASRTYEQYF

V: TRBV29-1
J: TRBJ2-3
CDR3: CSAWTRDTQYF

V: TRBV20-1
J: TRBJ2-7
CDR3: CSARDSLAGEKQYF

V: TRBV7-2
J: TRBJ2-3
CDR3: CASSLARLAGGPVLVADTQYF

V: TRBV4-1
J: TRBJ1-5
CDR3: CASSPHGQGRISNQPQHF

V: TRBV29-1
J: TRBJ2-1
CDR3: CSGWAVGEQFF

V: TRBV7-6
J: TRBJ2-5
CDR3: CASSPWDSGRETQYF

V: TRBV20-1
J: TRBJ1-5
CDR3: CSASRQVEYNQPQHF

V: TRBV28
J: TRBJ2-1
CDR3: CASRPAGVGYNEQFF

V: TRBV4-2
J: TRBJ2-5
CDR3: CASSQDPAGGPGTQYF

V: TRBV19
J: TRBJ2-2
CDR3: CASSTRTSGRARTGELFF

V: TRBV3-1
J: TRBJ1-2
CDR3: CASSGDGGGGYTF

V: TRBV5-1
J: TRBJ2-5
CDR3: CASSLEWGRETQYF

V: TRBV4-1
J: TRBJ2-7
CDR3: CASSQGPGQAYEQYF

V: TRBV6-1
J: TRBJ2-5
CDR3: CASSESLGSGWTQYF

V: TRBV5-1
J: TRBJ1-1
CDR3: CASSRSGMNTEAFF

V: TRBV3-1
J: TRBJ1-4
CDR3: CASSQVTGSNEKLFF

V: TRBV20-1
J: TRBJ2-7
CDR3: CSALTGTAPYEQYF

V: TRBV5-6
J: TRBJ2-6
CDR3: CASSFYVLPGAPRDVLTF

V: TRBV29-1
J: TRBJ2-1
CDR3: CSVGLDSNEQFF

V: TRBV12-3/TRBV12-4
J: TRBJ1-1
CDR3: CASSPRQDTEAFF

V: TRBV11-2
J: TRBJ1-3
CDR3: CASSTGQYAGNTIYF

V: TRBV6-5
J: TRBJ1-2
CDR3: CASSYSRTGANYGYTF

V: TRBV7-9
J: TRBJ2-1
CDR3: CASGPSGVSSYNEQFF

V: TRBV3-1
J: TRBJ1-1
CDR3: CASSQNPQGGEAFF

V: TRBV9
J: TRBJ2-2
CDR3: CASSIFPPGQGGTGELFF

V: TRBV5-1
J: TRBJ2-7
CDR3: CASSLGSSSYEQYF

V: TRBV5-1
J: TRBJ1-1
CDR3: CASSLGTHMNTEAFF

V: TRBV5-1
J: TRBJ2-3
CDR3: CASSLEAAGVSTDTQYF

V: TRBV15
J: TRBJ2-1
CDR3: CATSRSTGSYNEQFF

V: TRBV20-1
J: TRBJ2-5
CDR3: CSARDQGETQYF

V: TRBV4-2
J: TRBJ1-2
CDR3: CASSQDRRQGGYGYTF

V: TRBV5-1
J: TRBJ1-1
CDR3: CASSAGPGQITEAFF

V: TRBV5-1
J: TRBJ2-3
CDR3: CASSEMEPDTQYF

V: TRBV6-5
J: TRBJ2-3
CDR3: CASSSVAASTDTQYF

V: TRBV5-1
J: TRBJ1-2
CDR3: CASSRGVSRDGYTF

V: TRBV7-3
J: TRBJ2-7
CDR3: CASSPQAGGLEQYF

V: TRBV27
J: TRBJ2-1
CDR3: CASSVSTSSEQFF

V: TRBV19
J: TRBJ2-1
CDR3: CASSIDVGTYNEQFF

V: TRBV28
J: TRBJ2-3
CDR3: CASSFVGDTQYF

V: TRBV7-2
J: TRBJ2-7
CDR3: CASSHNGASYEGQYF

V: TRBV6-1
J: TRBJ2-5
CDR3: CASSVDRAIETQYF

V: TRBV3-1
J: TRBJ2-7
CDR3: CASSQEARVVYEQYF